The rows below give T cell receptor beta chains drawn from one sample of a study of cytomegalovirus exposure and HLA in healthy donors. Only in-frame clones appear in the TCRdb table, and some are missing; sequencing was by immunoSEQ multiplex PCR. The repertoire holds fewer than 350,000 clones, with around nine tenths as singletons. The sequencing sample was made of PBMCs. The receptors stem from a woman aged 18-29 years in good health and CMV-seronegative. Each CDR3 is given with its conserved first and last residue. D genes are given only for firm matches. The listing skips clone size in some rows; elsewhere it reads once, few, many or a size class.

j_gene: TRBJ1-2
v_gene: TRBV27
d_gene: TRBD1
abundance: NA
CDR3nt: TGTGCCAGCAGTTTAATCGGTACAGGGGATGGCTACACCTTC
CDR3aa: CASSLIGTGDGYTF

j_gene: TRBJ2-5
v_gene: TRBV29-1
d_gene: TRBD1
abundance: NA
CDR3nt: TGCAGCGTTGAAGATCCCGGGGACAGGGTAGGGGAGACCCAGTACTTC
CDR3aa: CSVEDPGDRVGETQYF

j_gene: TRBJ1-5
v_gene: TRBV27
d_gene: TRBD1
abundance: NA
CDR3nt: TGTGCCAGCAGCCCGGGGACAGGTAGCAATCAGCCCCAGCATTTT
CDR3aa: CASSPGTGSNQPQHF

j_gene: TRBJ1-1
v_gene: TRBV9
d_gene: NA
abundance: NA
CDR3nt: TGTGCCAGCAGCGTATCCGGGGCGGGAAACACTGAAGCTTTCTTT
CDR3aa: CASSVSGAGNTEAFF

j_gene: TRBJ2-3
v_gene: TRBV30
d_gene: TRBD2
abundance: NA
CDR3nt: TGTGCCTGGACACAAAGCGGGGAGGGGGATACGCAGTATTTT
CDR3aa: CAWTQSGEGDTQYF

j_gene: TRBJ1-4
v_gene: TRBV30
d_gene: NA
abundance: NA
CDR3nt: TGTGCCTGGACCAATGGGAAGGGTCAGGGAAAACTGTTTTTT
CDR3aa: CAWTNGKGQGKLFF

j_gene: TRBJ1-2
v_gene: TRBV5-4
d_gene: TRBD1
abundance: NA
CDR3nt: TGTGCCAGCAGCTCTCTCGGGACAGGGCCTAACTATGGCTACACCTTC
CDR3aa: CASSSLGTGPNYGYTF

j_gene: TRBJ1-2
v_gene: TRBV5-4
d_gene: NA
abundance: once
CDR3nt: TGTGCCAGCAGCTTGTTGGCAGTTTCTAACTATGGCTACACCTTC
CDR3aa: CASSLLAVSNYGYTF

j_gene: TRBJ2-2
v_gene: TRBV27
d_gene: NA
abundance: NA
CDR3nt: TGTGCCAGCAGTTTGCAGCCCGGGGTCCACGGGGAGCTGTTTTTT
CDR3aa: CASSLQPGVHGELFF

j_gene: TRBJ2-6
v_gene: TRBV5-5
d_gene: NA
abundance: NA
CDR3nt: TGTGCCAGCAGTTCGGTCTCTGGGGCCAACGTCCTGACTTTC
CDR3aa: CASSSVSGANVLTF

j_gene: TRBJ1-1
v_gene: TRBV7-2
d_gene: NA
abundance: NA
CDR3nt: TGTGCCAGCAGCCGTCCAGGGAAAATGAACACTGAAGCTTTCTTT
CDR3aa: CASSRPGKMNTEAFF

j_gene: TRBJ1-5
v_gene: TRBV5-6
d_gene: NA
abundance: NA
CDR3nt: TGTGCCAGCAGCTTGACAGGACAGCCCCAGCATTTT
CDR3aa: CASSLTGQPQHF

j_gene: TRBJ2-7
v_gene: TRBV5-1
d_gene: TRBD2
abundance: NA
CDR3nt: TGCGCCAGCAGCTGGGGGACTAGCGGGGGGGACGAGCAGTACTTC
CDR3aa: CASSWGTSGGDEQYF

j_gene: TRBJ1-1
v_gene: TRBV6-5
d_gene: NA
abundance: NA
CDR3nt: TGTGCCAGCAGTTCGCCGGCAGGGTTGAGGTCTGAAGCTTTCTTT
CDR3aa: CASSSPAGLRSEAFF

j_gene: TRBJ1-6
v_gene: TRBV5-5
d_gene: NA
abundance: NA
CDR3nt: TGTGCCAGCAGCTTGTGGGAGGACCTCTATAATTCACCCCTCCACTTT
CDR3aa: CASSLWEDLYNSPLHF

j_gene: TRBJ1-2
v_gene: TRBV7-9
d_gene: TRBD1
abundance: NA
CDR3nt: TGTGCCAGCAGCTTAGACAGGGGGCGTTCTTTAGGCTACACCTTC
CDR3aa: CASSLDRGRSLGYTF

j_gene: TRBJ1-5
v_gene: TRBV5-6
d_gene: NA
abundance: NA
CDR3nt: TGTGCCAGCAGCTTCGGGGGGAGTGGTAGCAATCAGCCCCAGCATTTT
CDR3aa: CASSFGGSGSNQPQHF

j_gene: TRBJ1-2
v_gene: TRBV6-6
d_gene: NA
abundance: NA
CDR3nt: TGTGCCAGCACCCTTGGTGGGGGCACCTATGGCTACACCTTC
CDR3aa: CASTLGGGTYGYTF

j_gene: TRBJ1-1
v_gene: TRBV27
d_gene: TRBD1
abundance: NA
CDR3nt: TGTGCCAGCAGCCGGACAGGGGGCGAAGTTGGAGCTTTCTTT
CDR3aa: CASSRTGGEVGAFF

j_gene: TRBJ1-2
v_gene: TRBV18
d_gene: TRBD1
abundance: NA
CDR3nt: TGTGCCAGCTCACGAGGACTGGACAGGGGGCCTCATTACACCTTC
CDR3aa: CASSRGLDRGPHYTF

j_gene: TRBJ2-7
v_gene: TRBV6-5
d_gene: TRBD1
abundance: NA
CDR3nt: TGTGCCAGCAGTCTGGGAGGACAGGGGTTCGGCGAGCAGTACTTC
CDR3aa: CASSLGGQGFGEQYF

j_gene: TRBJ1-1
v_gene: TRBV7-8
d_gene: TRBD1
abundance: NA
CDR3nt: TGTGCCAGCAGCGCCGGGACAGGGAACACTGAAGCTTTCTTT
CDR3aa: CASSAGTGNTEAFF

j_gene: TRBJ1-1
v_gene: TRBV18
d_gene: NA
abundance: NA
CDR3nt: TGTGCCAGCTCACCCGCGGGGGGATCCACTGAAGCTTTCTTT
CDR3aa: CASSPAGGSTEAFF

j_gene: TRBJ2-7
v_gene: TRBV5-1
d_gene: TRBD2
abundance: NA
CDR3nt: TGCGCCAGCAGCTTGACGGCGGGGGGTGACGAGCAGTACTTC
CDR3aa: CASSLTAGGDEQYF

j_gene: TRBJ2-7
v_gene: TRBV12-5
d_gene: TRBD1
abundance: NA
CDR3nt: TGTGCTAGTGGTTTGAGTTCAGGGGGCCCCTACGAGCAGTACTTC
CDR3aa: CASGLSSGGPYEQYF

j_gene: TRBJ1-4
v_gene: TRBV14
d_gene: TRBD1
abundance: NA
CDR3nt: TGTGCCAGCAGCCAAGTCCCAGGGGGGCGTGAAAAACTGTTTTTT
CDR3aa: CASSQVPGGREKLFF

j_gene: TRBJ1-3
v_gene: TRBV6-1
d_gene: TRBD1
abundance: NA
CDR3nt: TGTGCCAGCAAGATGACAGGGAACGCTGGAAACACCATATATTTT
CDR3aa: CASKMTGNAGNTIYF

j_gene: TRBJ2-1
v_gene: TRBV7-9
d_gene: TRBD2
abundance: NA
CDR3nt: TGTGCCAGCAGCGCGCGAGGGACTAGCGGGGGGAATGAGCAGTTCTTC
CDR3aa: CASSARGTSGGNEQFF

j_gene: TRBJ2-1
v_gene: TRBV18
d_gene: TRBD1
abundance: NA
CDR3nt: TGTGCCAGCTCAGCAGGACAGGGGTCAGTCTCCTACAATGAGCAGTTCTTC
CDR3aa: CASSAGQGSVSYNEQFF

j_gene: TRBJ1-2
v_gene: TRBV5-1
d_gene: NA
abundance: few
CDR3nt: TGCGCCAGCAGCTCCCGGGACACCAAAAGTGATGGCTACACCTTC
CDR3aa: CASSSRDTKSDGYTF

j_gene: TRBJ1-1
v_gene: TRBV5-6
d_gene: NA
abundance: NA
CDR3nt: TGTGCCAGCAGCTTGGGGGCAGGAACTGAAGCTTTCTTT
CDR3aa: CASSLGAGTEAFF

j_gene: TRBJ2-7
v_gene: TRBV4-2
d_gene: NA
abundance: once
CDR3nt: TGTGCCAGCAGCCAAGATAAAACAGCCTACGAGCAGTACTTC
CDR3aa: CASSQDKTAYEQYF

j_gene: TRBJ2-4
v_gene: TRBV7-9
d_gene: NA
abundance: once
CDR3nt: TGTGCCAGCAGCATAGGGACTCTTCTAGCCAAAAACATTCAGTACTTC
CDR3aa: CASSIGTLLAKNIQYF

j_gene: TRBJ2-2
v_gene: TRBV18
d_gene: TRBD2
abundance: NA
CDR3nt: TGTGCCAGCTCACCACTTGGACTAGCGGGGGGCACCGGGGAGCTGTTTTTT
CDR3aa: CASSPLGLAGGTGELFF

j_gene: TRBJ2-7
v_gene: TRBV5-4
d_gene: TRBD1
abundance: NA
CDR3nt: TGTGCCAGCAGCTTCTCCAGGGGGCTGGACGAGCAGTACTTC
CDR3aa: CASSFSRGLDEQYF

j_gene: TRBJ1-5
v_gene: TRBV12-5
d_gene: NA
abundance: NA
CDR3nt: TGTGCTACCGGGGGGGGAGGTCAGCCCCAGCATTTT
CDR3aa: CATGGGGQPQHF

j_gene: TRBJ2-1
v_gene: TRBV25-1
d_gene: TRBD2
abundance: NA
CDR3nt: TGTGCCAGCAGTGAACTTGGGACTAGTGACTACAATGAGCAGTTCTTC
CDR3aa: CASSELGTSDYNEQFF

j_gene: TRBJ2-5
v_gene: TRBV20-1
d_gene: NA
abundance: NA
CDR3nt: TGCAGTGCTAGACTTTTGGAGACCCAGTACTTC
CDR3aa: CSARLLETQYF

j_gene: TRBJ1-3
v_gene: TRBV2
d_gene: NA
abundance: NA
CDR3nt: TGTGCCAGCAGTGAAGCGGGGCGCACCATATATTTT
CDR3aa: CASSEAGRTIYF

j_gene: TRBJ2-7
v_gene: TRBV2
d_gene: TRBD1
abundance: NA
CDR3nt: TGTGCCAGCAGGGACAGGGGAACCTACGAGCAGTACTTC
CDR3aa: CASRDRGTYEQYF

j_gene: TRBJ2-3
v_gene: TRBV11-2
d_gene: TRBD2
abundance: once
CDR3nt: TGTGCCAGCAGCTTAGATAGGGTAGCGGGGGGCGATACGCAGTATTTT
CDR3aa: CASSLDRVAGGDTQYF

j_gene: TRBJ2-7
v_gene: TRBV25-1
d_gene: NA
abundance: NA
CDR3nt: TGTGCCAGCAGTTGGCGACAGGACGAGCAGTACTTC
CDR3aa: CASSWRQDEQYF

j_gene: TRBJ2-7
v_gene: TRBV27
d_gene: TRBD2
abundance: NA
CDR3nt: TGTGCCAGCAGTTTACCCTCGTTTAGCGGGGCTCTCTACGAGCAGTACTTC
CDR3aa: CASSLPSFSGALYEQYF

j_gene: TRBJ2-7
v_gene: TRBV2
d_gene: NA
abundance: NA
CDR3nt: TGTGCCAGCAGTGGGAATCGAGAGGCAGGGGCCACCTACGAGCAGTACTTC
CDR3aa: CASSGNREAGATYEQYF

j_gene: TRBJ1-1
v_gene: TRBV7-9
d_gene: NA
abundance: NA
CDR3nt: TGTGCCAGCAGCTTGCAGGGAGAAGGGGGTTTCTTT
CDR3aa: CASSLQGEGGFF